Listed below are T cell receptor beta chains from one sample, sequenced in a study of shared clonotypes between healthy human individuals. Here immunoSEQ multiplex PCR was the method, and the copy in TCRdb shows in-frame clones only, minus some. Of around 1.9 million clones listed, roughly 95% are singletons. The specimen was naive CD8+ T cells from PBMCs. The receptor source for this set is a man aged 18 to 30 in good health. Some clones in this sample may be carry-over from other donors' samples. CDR3s include the opening cysteine and the closing phenylalanine or tryptophan. A D gene is named only where the DNA matches it firmly. The size entry is marked missing in some rows and otherwise reads once, few, many or a size class.

TRBV29-1	TRBJ2-2	NA	TRBD2	CTIGGRDTGELFF	TGCACCATTGGTGGGAGGGACACCGGGGAGCTGTTTTTT
TRBV9	TRBJ1-2	NA	NA	CASSGTGSVPYTF	TGTGCCAGCAGCGGGACGGGGTCTGTTCCCTACACCTTC
TRBV21-1	TRBJ1-3	NA	NA	CASSKLYEDTIYF	TGTGCCAGCAGCAAATTGTACGAGGACACCATATATTTT
TRBV7-9	TRBJ2-1	NA	TRBD2	CASSPGLAGGFGEQFF	TGTGCCAGCAGCCCGGGACTAGCGGGAGGGTTCGGTGAGCAGTTCTTC
TRBV14	TRBJ2-2	NA	TRBD2	CASSHRLAGNTGELFF	TGTGCCAGCAGCCACAGACTAGCGGGCAACACCGGGGAGCTGTTTTTT
TRBV18	TRBJ1-1	NA	NA	CASSPMGGSMNTEAFF	TGTGCCAGCTCACCAATGGGTGGGAGCATGAACACTGAAGCTTTCTTT
TRBV7-9	TRBJ2-2	NA	TRBD1	CASSSTGGRNTGELFF	TGTGCCAGCAGCTCCACAGGGGGGAGGAACACCGGGGAGCTGTTTTTT
TRBV21-1	TRBJ1-2	NA	NA	CASSKEVRDRSGYGYTF	TGTGCCAGCAGCAAAGAAGTCCGGGACAGGTCTGGCTATGGCTACACCTTC
TRBV7-9	TRBJ2-3	NA	NA	CASRSPASTDTQYF	TGTGCCAGCAGATCTCCAGCCAGCACAGATACGCAGTATTTT
TRBV9	TRBJ2-7	NA	NA	CASSVEGRFSYEQYF	TGTGCCAGCAGCGTAGAGGGCAGGTTCTCCTACGAGCAGTACTTC
TRBV2	TRBJ2-5	NA	NA	CASSEEGRPLETQYF	TGTGCCAGCAGTGAAGAGGGTCGGCCCCTTGAGACCCAGTACTTC
TRBV19	TRBJ2-3	NA	NA	CASSLELSTQYF	TGTGCCAGTAGTTTGGAGCTGTCTACGCAGTATTTT
TRBV28	TRBJ2-2	NA	TRBD2	CASTLTSGITGELFF	TGTGCCAGCACCCTGACTAGCGGGATCACCGGGGAGCTGTTTTTT
TRBV27	TRBJ1-1	NA	NA	CASSPIVGANTEAFF	TGTGCCAGCAGTCCCATAGTGGGGGCGAACACTGAAGCTTTCTTT
TRBV6-1	TRBJ2-7	NA	NA	CASSDGGSYEQYF	TGTGCCAGCAGTGACGGGGGCTCCTACGAGCAGTACTTC
TRBV4-1	TRBJ2-1	NA	NA	CASSQDAGIHYNEQFF	TGCGCCAGCAGCCAAGATGCCGGGATCCACTACAATGAGCAGTTCTTC
TRBV7-9	TRBJ2-1	NA	NA	CASSWRRGFQSSYNEQFF	TGTGCCAGCAGCTGGCGGAGGGGCTTCCAGAGCTCCTACAATGAGCAGTTCTTC
TRBV9	TRBJ2-1	NA	TRBD2	CASSAQRLAGDGDEQFF	TGTGCCAGCAGCGCACAGAGGCTGGCGGGAGATGGGGATGAGCAGTTCTTC
TRBV30	TRBJ1-4	NA	NA	CAWSVSEKLFF	TGTGCCTGGAGTGTATCCGAAAAACTGTTTTTT
TRBV27	TRBJ2-7	NA	TRBD2	CASRPGLAREQYF	TGTGCCAGCAGACCGGGACTAGCCCGCGAGCAGTACTTC
TRBV6-4	TRBJ1-3	NA	NA	CASSDLSYTAGNTIYF	TGTGCCAGCAGTGACCTTAGTTACACTGCTGGAAACACCATATATTTT
TRBV7-2	TRBJ2-7	NA	NA	CASSRIRASTYEQYF	TGTGCCAGCAGCCGGATCCGGGCCTCAACCTACGAGCAGTACTTC
TRBV13	TRBJ2-4	NA	NA	CASSSPSTGAWLAKNIQYF	TGTGCCAGCAGCTCCCCCTCCACAGGTGCCTGGCTAGCCAAAAACATTCAGTACTTC
TRBV27	TRBJ2-7	once	TRBD1	CASGQGYEQYF	TGTGCCAGCGGACAGGGTTACGAGCAGTACTTC
TRBV19	TRBJ2-1	NA	TRBD2	CASSEGLANYNEQFF	TGTGCCAGTAGTGAGGGACTAGCGAATTACAATGAGCAGTTCTTC
TRBV7-9	TRBJ1-1	few	NA	CASSLENVNTEAFF	TGTGCCAGCAGCTTGGAAAACGTGAACACTGAAGCTTTCTTT
TRBV5-1	TRBJ1-1	once	NA	CASSSGGPDTEAFF	TGCGCCAGCAGCAGTGGGGGCCCGGACACTGAAGCTTTCTTT
TRBV13	TRBJ2-2	NA	NA	CASSSDRNTGELFF	TGTGCCAGCAGCTCCGACAGAAACACCGGGGAGCTGTTTTTT
TRBV5-8	TRBJ2-2	NA	TRBD1	CASSLWDRGTGELFF	TGTGCCAGCAGCTTGTGGGACAGGGGCACCGGGGAGCTGTTTTTT
TRBV27	TRBJ2-7	NA	NA	CASSLAGNYEQYF	TGTGCCAGCAGCCTGGCGGGAAACTACGAGCAGTACTTC
TRBV2	TRBJ2-1	NA	TRBD2	CASIRLAGEPLYNEQFF	TGTGCCAGCATTAGACTAGCGGGAGAGCCGCTCTACAATGAGCAGTTCTTC
TRBV7-9	TRBJ1-1	NA	NA	CASSLAQTGTEAFF	TGTGCCAGCAGCTTAGCCCAAACGGGGACTGAAGCTTTCTTT
TRBV28	TRBJ1-2	once	NA	CASSLLPGTNYGYTF	TGTGCCAGCAGCCTGCTCCCCGGGACAAACTATGGCTACACCTTC
TRBV18	TRBJ2-7	NA	NA	CASSPVSNEQYF	TGTGCCAGCTCACCAGTCAGCAACGAGCAGTACTTC
TRBV27	TRBJ2-7	NA	NA	CASRTDHYEQYF	TGTGCCAGCAGGACAGACCACTACGAGCAGTACTTC
TRBV11-2	TRBJ2-7	NA	NA	CASSVDARGFHEQYF	TGTGCCAGCAGCGTAGACGCCAGGGGATTCCACGAGCAGTACTTC
TRBV28	TRBJ2-4	NA	NA	CASSRNRDNSNIQYF	TGTGCCAGCAGTCGGAATCGGGACAATTCAAACATTCAGTACTTC
TRBV5-6	TRBJ2-7	NA	TRBD1	CASSPGTGLGEQYF	TGTGCCAGCAGCCCCGGGACAGGGTTGGGAGAGCAGTACTTC
TRBV9	TRBJ2-1	NA	NA	CASSVGAGTNEQFF	TGTGCCAGCAGCGTAGGGGCCGGCACCAATGAGCAGTTCTTC
TRBV19	TRBJ1-5	NA	NA	CATRPRQTYQYNQPQHF	TGTGCCACCCGGCCCCGACAGACATATCAGTACAATCAGCCCCAGCATTTT
TRBV19	TRBJ1-4	NA	NA	CASTEFVGKTAANEKLFF	TGTGCCAGTACGGAGTTTGTTGGGAAGACTGCAGCTAATGAAAAACTGTTTTTT
TRBV11-2	TRBJ2-5	NA	TRBD2	CASSPGGGSGRAGETQYF	TGTGCCAGCAGCCCCGGAGGGGGTAGCGGGAGGGCCGGAGAGACCCAGTACTTC
TRBV29-1	TRBJ2-5	NA	TRBD1	CSAGQGLWETQYF	TGCAGCGCTGGACAGGGGCTTTGGGAGACCCAGTACTTC
TRBV9	TRBJ1-2	NA	TRBD1	CASSAGGGYGYTF	TGTGCCAGCAGCGCAGGGGGCGGCTATGGCTACACCTTC
TRBV5-4	TRBJ1-1	NA	NA	CASSLVAENTEAFF	TGTGCCAGCAGCTTGGTCGCGGAGAACACTGAAGCTTTCTTT
TRBV4-1	TRBJ2-2	NA	NA	CASSSSRGTGELFF	TGCGCCAGCAGCAGCTCACGAGGCACCGGGGAGCTGTTTTTT
TRBV28	TRBJ2-2	NA	NA	CASMPPSLNTGELFF	TGTGCCAGCATGCCCCCTAGCCTGAACACCGGGGAGCTGTTTTTT
TRBV9	TRBJ2-7	NA	TRBD1	CASSAGGTSYEQYF	TGTGCCAGCAGCGCAGGGGGCACCTCCTACGAGCAGTACTTC
TRBV4-1	TRBJ2-1	NA	TRBD2	CASQLRLAGIVEQFF	TGCGCCAGCCAACTCAGACTAGCGGGAATTGTTGAGCAGTTCTTC
TRBV20-1	TRBJ2-1	NA	NA	CSAPRDNEQFF	TGCAGTGCTCCCCGAGACAATGAGCAGTTCTTC
TRBV28	TRBJ1-2	NA	NA	CASSYLNHLSGYTF	TGTGCCAGCAGTTACCTAAACCATCTTTCTGGCTACACCTTC
TRBV28	TRBJ1-1	NA	NA	CASSWTVMNTEAFF	TGTGCCAGCAGTTGGACAGTCATGAACACTGAAGCTTTCTTT
TRBV7-9	TRBJ1-4	few	TRBD1	CASSLDRVGEKLFF	TGTGCCAGCAGCTTGGACAGGGTCGGTGAAAAACTGTTTTTT
TRBV7-9	TRBJ1-3	NA	NA	CASSPRQVGGNTIYF	TGTGCCAGCAGCCCTAGACAAGTGGGTGGAAACACCATATATTTT
TRBV11-1	TRBJ2-6	NA	TRBD2	CASSSRASGRAGANVLTF	TGTGCCAGCAGCTCTCGGGCTAGCGGGAGGGCTGGGGCCAACGTCCTGACTTTC